The 6 T cell receptor beta chains below all came from one sample that was sequenced in a study of T cell changes during pregnancy in multiple sclerosis. The method was immunoSEQ multiplex PCR; TCRdb's version includes in-frame clones alone and lacks a portion of them. The profile shows 65,000 to 85,000 clones, about 90% of them singletons. The material was CD4+ T cells from peripheral blood mononuclear cells, obtained after pregnancy. These receptors were taken from a female donor with multiple sclerosis, enrolled in a pregnancy study.

The gene calls are TRBV5-4 and TRBJ2-7; weak D call: TRBD1 (5 bases). The CDR3 covers 12 residues. V was trimmed by 3 bases and J by 4 bases, leaving 8 bases between them. Per the germline V gene, CDR1 is SGHNT and CDR2 is YYREEE (reference sequence). CDR3 DNA: TGTGCCAGCAGCTCCCCAGGGTACGAGCAGTACTTC. Translating gives CASSSPGYEQYF.

This chain joins TRBV19 and TRBJ1-1; tentatively, D is TRBD1 (6 bases). V gave up 6 bases and J gave up 2 bases, with 10 bases separating them. The V gene's germline CDR1 is LNHDA and CDR2 SQIVND (reference sequence). This CDR3 comprises 13 residues. The chain's CDR3 is CASSPTGNTEAFF. In nucleotides, the CDR3 is TGTGCCAGTAGCCCGACAGGTAACACTGAAGCTTTCTTT.

The CDR3, as DNA: TGTGCCAGTAGGGCTCAGGTGAACACTGAAGCTTTCTTT. Its translation is CASRAQVNTEAFF. The chain is built from TRBV19 and TRBJ1-1; no reliable D call. V lost 6 bases, J lost 0 bases, and 8 bases lay in between. CDR1 is LNHDA, CDR2 SQIVND, per germline (reference sequence). The CDR3 loop spans 13 amino acids.

V is TRBV2 and J is TRBJ1-2, with no clear D. V was cut by 5 bases and J by 2 bases, with 9 bases left in between. Germline V gives CDR1 SNHLY, CDR2 FYNNEI. This CDR3 is built from 13 residues. This CDR3 reads CASSPDMNYGYTF. For the CDR3, the DNA is TGTGCCAGCAGTCCCGACATGAACTATGGCTACACCTTC.

The chain couples TRBV6-5 to TRBJ2-1, with a tentative D call TRBD1 (6 bases). Germline CDR1 MNHEY, CDR2 SVGAGI. The CDR3 totals 15 residues. Trimming took 2 bases from V and 8 from J, leaving 16 bases between them. In DNA form, the CDR3 reads TGTGCCAGCAGTTACGGGCTCCTTGGGGGCGATGAGCAGTTCTTC. Protein product: CASSYGLLGGDEQFF.

This rearrangement joins TRBV7-2 to TRBJ2-5, with D unresolved. V was trimmed by 4 bases and J by 4 bases, leaving 10 bases between them. This CDR3 has 13 residues. Germline V gene sequence: CDR1 SGHTA, CDR2 FQGNSA. The CDR3 bases are TGTGCCAGCAGCTCTGGCCCGGGAGAGACCCAGTACTTC. The encoded protein is CASSSGPGETQYF.